The 18 T cell receptor beta chains presented below share a single source sample, sequenced in a study of blood T cell repertoires in COVID-19. The data were produced by immunoSEQ multiplex PCR, yet TCRdb's version contains in-frame clones alone and is incomplete. Among about 120,000 clones listed, about four fifths were seen once. Sequencing was carried out using peripheral blood. All receptors derive from a human donor in a cohort sampled during active COVID-19.

The V gene is TRBV4-3, the J gene TRBJ1-1; TRBD1 matches at 7 bases. Germline V gene data show CDR1 as LGHNA and CDR2 as YSLEER. This CDR3 contains 14 residues. V was pared by 4 bases and J by 5 bases, with 7 bases of the junction left unmatched. The CDR3 here is CASSPTGAGTEAFF. The CDR3 region has the DNA TGCGCCAGCAGCCCTACAGGGGCAGGGACTGAAGCTTTCTTT.

This clone was counted a few times. As DNA, the CDR3 is TGTGCCAGCAGCCTGCGTTGGAGGCAGGCGAACACCGGGGAGCTGTTTTTT. Encoded protein: CASSLRWRQANTGELFF. V and J are TRBV7-6 and TRBJ2-2; D may be TRBD2 (5 bases). The CDR3 is 17 amino acids. The germline V and J ends were trimmed by 5 bases and 0 bases, with 16 bases remaining between them. Germline loops: CDR1 SGHVS, CDR2 FNYEAQ.

The genes are TRBV2 and TRBJ2-7; 11 positions match TRBD1. V lost 4 bases to trimming and J lost 3 bases; unmatched junction nucleotides: 5. CDR1 SNHLY and CDR2 FYNNEI come from the germline V gene. The CDR3 runs to 15 residues. The CDR3 sequence: CASSGPDRGLYEQYF. Written as DNA, the CDR3 is TGTGCCAGCAGTGGACCGGACAGGGGGCTCTACGAGCAGTACTTC.

The rearrangement joins TRBV5-6 to TRBJ2-2, with 11 nucleotides matching TRBD2. Germline assignment: CDR1 SGHDT and CDR2 YYEEEE. The CDR3 consists of 16 residues. Unmatched junction bases numbered 8, after V lost 4 bases and J lost 6 bases. CDR3 in amino acids: CASSLSLAGGPGELFF. In DNA form, the CDR3 reads TGTGCCAGCAGCCTGAGTCTAGCGGGGGGCCCCGGGGAGCTGTTTTTT.

This clone was recorded only once. The chain links TRBV3-1 (or the pseudogene TRBV3-2) to TRBJ2-7, with TRBD2 as a possible D gene (5 bases). V was cut by 3 bases and J by 6 bases, with 6 bases left in between. CDR1 is LGHDT, CDR2 YNNKEL, per germline (reference sequence). This CDR3 spans 11 amino acids. The CDR3 is CASSQAGEQYF. CDR3 sequence (DNA): TGTGCCAGCAGCCAGGCGGGCGAGCAGTACTTC.

This clone has only a few counts. CDR3 amino acids: CASRRGQDPSYEQYF. CDR3 coding DNA: TGTGCCAGCAGAAGGGGACAGGACCCCTCCTACGAGCAGTACTTC. The chain couples TRBV6-5 to TRBJ2-7; 8 nucleotides match TRBD1. V dropped 6 bases and J dropped 0; count of bases not matched to a gene: 7. The CDR3 consists of 15 residues. The germline V gene encodes CDR1 MNHEY and CDR2 SVGAGI.

This chain uses TRBV6-2 or TRBV6-3 with TRBJ1-6; tentative D call: TRBD1 (5 bases). Germline CDR1 reads MNHEY; CDR2 reads SVGEGT. Trimming stripped 6 bases from V and 8 bases from J, with 14 bases between. The CDR3 loop spans 14 amino acids. CDR3 region: CASSIRGQDSPLHF. DNA for the CDR3: TGTGCCAGCAGCATTCGAGGACAAGATTCACCCCTCCACTTT.

The chain joins TRBV5-1 to TRBJ1-2; the match to TRBD1 covers 9 bases. Germline assignment: CDR1 SGHRS and CDR2 YFSETQ. The CDR3 has 16 residues. Trimming took 2 bases from V and 8 from J; bases not matched to a gene: 13. The CDR3: CASSLSSGTGFGGYTF. CDR3 bases: TGCGCCAGCAGCTTAAGCTCCGGGACAGGGTTTGGGGGCTACACCTTC.

The gene calls are TRBV18 and TRBJ2-2; D remains ambiguous. V was cut by 4 bases and J by 2 bases, with 11 bases left in between. The germline V gene encodes CDR1 KGHSH and CDR2 LQKENI. The CDR3 extends over 15 amino acids. The CDR3 DNA reads as TGTGCCAGCTCACACGAACAGATAAACACCGGGGAGCTGTTTTTT. The encoded protein is CASSHEQINTGELFF.

Only a few counts were recorded for this clone. The chain combines TRBV6-5 with TRBJ2-5; 7 nucleotides line up with TRBD1. With V trimmed by 8 bases and J by 1 base, 10 bases remained unmatched. Germline CDR1 is MNHEY and CDR2 is SVGAGI. The CDR3 spans 15 residues. The CDR3 spells CASYPGTAFQETQYF. CDR3 nucleotides: TGTGCCAGCTACCCCGGGACAGCATTCCAAGAGACCCAGTACTTC.

The V gene is TRBV3-1 (or the pseudogene TRBV3-2), the J gene TRBJ2-3; 8 bases align to TRBD2. Germline loops: CDR1 LGHDT, CDR2 YNNKEL (reference sequence). This CDR3 is 16 amino acids long. Trimming cost V 1 base and J 5 bases; bases outside gene matches: 8. CDR3 sequence reads: CASSQGVRGGRDTQYF. The CDR3 region has the DNA TGTGCCAGCAGCCAAGGAGTCCGGGGGGGGCGAGATACGCAGTATTTT.

The V and J genes are TRBV7-2 and TRBJ2-3; TRBD1 might be the D (6 bases). CDR1 SGHTA and CDR2 FQGNSA come from the germline V gene. The V end lost 5 bases, the J end lost 2 bases, and 20 bases lay between the germline ends. The CDR3 loop spans 17 amino acids. CDR3 nucleotide sequence: TGTGCCAGCAGCGCCTTCCGCCCAGGGGCACCCACAGATACGCAGTATTTT. This translates into CASSAFRPGAPTDTQYF.

The chain uses TRBV7-9 and TRBJ2-3; D remains ambiguous. CDR3 length equals 15 residues. Germline-derived CDR1 and CDR2 are SEHNR and FQNEAQ (reference sequence). Trimming took 5 bases from V and 2 from J, leaving 14 bases between them. DNA for the CDR3: TGTGCCAGCAGCCGTATGACTGTCCTCACAGATACGCAGTATTTT. This translates into CASSRMTVLTDTQYF.

This chain links TRBV4-1 with TRBJ2-5, with D possibly matching TRBD2 (6 bases). This CDR3 comprises 17 residues. The germline V and J ends were trimmed by 1 base and 1 base, with 16 bases remaining between them. The V gene's germline CDR1 is MGHRA and CDR2 YSYEKL. The CDR3 reads CASSQGLLGGLQETQYF. In DNA form, the CDR3 reads TGCGCCAGCAGCCAAGGACTTCTGGGGGGACTCCAAGAGACCCAGTACTTC.

The rearrangement links TRBV11-3 to TRBJ2-1, with D possibly TRBD1 on 5 matching bases. Per germline, CDR1 SGHNT and CDR2 YENEEA. V gave up 6 bases and J gave up 4 bases, with 16 bases separating them. There are 15 residues in the CDR3. The CDR3 reads CASSSSRGWYNEQFF. CDR3 nucleotides: TGTGCCAGCAGTTCCTCAAGGGGATGGTACAATGAGCAGTTCTTC.

This chain's CDR3 is CASSLPGGTDQPQHF. For the CDR3, the DNA is TGTGCCAGCAGCCTTCCAGGGGGAACTGATCAGCCCCAGCATTTT. The chain links TRBV9 to TRBJ1-5, with TRBD1 identical over 7 bases. CDR3 length equals 15 residues. Trimming cost V 4 bases and J 5 bases; bases outside gene matches: 9. Germline lookup yields CDR1 SGDLS and CDR2 YYNGEE.

The chain has TRBV6-6 and TRBJ2-1, with a tentative D call TRBD2 (5 bases). Germline CDR1 reads MNHNY; CDR2 reads SVGAGI (reference sequence). V lost 3 bases and J lost 9, with 12 bases in between. The CDR3 spans 13 residues. In DNA, the CDR3 is TGTGCCAGCAGTTATATCCTAGCTTCTGAGCAGTTCTTC. It translates to CASSYILASEQFF.

The V call is TRBV5-1, the J call TRBJ2-7; the match to TRBD1 covers 7 bases. The CDR3 totals 14 residues. Germline V gene lookup returns CDR1 SGHRS and CDR2 YFSETQ. V trimming: 3 bases; J trimming: 2 bases; junction bases outside the gene matches: 5. CDR3 residues: CASSSRDSAYEQYF. The DNA of the CDR3 is TGCGCCAGCAGCTCCCGGGACAGTGCCTACGAGCAGTACTTC.